There are a few counts of the clone carrying this TCR beta chain. This entry belongs to a study of blood T cell repertoires in COVID-19. Overall study: Researchers got acute and convalescent COVID-19 samples from the United States, Italy and Spain. Nucleic acid was either cDNA or gDNA, and it came from T cells, B-cell-depleted T cells, or PBMCs.

The CDR3 extends over 14 amino acids. Trimming shortened V by 2 bases and J by 1 base, and 9 bases separated the two germline ends. Germline V gives CDR1 SGHKS, CDR2 YYEKEE (reference sequence). Authors' processing steps: Amplification from reference gene primers served as the basis for estimated nucleated cell counts. Assay used: immunoSEQ multiplex PCR; TCRdb lists only in-frame clones, some missing. The DNA gave D and trimming, while V, J and clone size come from that table. Among around 130,000 clones, about four fifths were seen once, and the ten largest hold 9.5% to 10%. The sequencing input was peripheral blood. V is TRBV5-5 and J is TRBJ1-1; D ambiguous. The receptor was derived from a man aged 35-49 years with active or convalescent COVID-19. The CDR3 is CASSLKWQNTEAFF. Here the CDR3 DNA reads TGTGCCAGCAGCTTAAAGTGGCAGAACACTGAAGCTTTCTTT.